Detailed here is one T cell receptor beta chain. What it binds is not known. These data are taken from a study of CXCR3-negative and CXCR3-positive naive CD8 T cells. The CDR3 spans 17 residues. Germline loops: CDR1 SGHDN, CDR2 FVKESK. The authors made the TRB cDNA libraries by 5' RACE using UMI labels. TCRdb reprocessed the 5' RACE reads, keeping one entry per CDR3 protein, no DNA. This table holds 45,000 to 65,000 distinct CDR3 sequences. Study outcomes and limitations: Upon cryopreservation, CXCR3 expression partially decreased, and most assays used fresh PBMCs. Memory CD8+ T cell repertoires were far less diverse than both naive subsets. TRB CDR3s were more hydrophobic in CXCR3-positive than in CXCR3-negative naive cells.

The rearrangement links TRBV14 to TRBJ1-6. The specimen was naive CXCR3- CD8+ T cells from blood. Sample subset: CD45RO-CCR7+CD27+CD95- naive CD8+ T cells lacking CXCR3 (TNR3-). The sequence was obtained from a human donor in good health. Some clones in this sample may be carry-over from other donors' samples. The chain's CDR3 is CASSSLGRPSRNSPLHF.